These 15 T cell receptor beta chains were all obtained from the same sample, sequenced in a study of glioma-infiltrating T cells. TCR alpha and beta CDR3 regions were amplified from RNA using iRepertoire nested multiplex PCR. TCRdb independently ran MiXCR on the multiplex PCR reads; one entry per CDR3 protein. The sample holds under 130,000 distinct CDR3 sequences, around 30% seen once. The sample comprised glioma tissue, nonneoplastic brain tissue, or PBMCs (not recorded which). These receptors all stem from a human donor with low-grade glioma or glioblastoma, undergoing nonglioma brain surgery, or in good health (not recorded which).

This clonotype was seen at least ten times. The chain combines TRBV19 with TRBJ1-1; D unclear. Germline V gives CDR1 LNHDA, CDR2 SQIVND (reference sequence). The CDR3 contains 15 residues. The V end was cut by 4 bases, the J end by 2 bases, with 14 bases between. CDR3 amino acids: CASSTNYGPNTEAFF. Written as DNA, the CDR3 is TGTGCCAGTAGTACTAACTATGGACCTAACACTGAAGCTTTCTTT.

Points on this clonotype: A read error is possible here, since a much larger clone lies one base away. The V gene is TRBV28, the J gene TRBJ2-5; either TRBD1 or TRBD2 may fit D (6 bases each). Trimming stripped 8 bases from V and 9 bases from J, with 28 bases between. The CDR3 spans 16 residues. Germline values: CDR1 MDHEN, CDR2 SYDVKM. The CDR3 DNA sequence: TGTGCCAGCTGCTACAGGGCTAGCGATCGGTCCCGGGCCCAGTACTTC. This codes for CASCYRASDRSRAQYF. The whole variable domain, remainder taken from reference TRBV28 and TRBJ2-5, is DVKVTQSSRYLVKRTGEKVFLECVQDMDHENMFWYRQDPGLGLRLIYFSYDVKMKEKGDIPEGYSVSREKKERFSLILESASTNQTSMYLCASCYRASDRSRAQYFGPGTRLLVL.

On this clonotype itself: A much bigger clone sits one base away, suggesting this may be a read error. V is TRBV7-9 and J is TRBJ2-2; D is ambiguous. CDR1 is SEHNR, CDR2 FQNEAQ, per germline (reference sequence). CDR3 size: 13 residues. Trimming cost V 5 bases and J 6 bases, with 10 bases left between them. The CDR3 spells CASSPVSSGELFF. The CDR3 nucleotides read TGTGCCAGCAGCCCCGTGAGCTCCGGGGAGCTGTTTTTT.

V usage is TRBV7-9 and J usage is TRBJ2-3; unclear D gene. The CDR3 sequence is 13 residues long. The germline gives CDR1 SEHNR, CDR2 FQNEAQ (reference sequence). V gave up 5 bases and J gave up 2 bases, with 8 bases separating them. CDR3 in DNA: TGTGCCAGCAGCCCACGGGTCACAGATACGCAGTATTTT. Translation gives CASSPRVTDTQYF.

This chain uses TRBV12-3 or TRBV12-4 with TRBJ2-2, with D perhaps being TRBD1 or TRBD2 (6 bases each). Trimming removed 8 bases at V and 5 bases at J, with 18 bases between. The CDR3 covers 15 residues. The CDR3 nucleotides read TGTGCCAGCGGGCACCTAGGGGGGACAACCGGGGAGCTGTTTTTT. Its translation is CASGHLGGTTGELFF.

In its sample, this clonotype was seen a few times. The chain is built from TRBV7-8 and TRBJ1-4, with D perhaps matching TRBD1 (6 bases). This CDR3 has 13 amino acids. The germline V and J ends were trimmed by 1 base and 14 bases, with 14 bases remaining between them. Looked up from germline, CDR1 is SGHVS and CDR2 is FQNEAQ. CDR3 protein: CASSLEGVSRLFF. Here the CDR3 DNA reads TGTGCCAGCAGCTTAGAGGGGGTGAGTCGGCTGTTTTTT.

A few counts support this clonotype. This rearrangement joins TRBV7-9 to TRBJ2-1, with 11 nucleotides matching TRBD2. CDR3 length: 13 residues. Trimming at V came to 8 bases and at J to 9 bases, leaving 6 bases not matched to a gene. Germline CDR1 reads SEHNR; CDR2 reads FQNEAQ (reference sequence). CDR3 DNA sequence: TGTGCCAGCCTGACTAGCGGGATAATTGAGCAGTTCTTC. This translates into CASLTSGIIEQFF.

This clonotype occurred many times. The CDR3 DNA sequence: TGCGCCAGCAGCCAAGATTGGGGGGGTGAGCAGTTCTTC. Protein: CASSQDWGGEQFF. V is TRBV4-3 and J is TRBJ2-1; TRBD2 matches 7 bases. The CDR3 runs to 13 residues. Germline V CDR1 and CDR2: LGHNA, YSLEER. The V gene end was trimmed by 0 bases and the J gene end by 9 bases; junction bases not matched to a gene: 2.

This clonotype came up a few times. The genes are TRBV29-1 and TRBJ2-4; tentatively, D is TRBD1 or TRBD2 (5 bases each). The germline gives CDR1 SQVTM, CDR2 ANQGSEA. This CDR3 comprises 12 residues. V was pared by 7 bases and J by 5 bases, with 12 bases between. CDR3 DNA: TGCAGCGCCGAGGGGCAGCAAAACATTCAGTACTTC. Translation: CSAEGQQNIQYF.

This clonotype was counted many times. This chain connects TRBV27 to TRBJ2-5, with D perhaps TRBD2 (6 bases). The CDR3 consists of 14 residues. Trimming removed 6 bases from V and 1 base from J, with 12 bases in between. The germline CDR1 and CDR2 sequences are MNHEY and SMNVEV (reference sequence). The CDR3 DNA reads TGTGCCAGCAGATCAGGACTACCCCAAGAGACCCAGTACTTC. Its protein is CASRSGLPQETQYF.

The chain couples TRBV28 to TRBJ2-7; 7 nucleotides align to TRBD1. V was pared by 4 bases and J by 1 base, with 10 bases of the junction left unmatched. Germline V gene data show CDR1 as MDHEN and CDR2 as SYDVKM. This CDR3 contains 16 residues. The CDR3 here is CASSSFKTGDSYEQYF. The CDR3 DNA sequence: TGTGCCAGCAGTTCCTTTAAAACAGGGGATTCCTACGAGCAGTACTTC.

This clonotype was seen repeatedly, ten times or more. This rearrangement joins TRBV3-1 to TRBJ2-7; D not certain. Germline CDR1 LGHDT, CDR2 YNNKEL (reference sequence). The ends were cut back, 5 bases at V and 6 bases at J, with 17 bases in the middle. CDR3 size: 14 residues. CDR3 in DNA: TGTGCCAGCAGCTTCCTTTCGGGCGGTTCCGAGCAGTACTTC. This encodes CASSFLSGGSEQYF.

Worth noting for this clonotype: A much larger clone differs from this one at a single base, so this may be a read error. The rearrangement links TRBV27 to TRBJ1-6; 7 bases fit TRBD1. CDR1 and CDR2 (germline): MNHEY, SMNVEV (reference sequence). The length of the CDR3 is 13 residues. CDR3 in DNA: TGTGCCAGCACCGGGACAGCTAATTTACCCCTCCACTTT. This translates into CASTGTANLPLHF.

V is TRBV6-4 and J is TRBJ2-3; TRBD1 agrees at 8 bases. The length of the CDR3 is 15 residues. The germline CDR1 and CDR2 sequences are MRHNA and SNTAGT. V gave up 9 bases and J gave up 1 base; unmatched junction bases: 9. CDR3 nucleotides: TGTGCCAGAACTATCCACAGGGGGTGCACAGATACGCAGTATTTT. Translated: CARTIHRGCTDTQYF.

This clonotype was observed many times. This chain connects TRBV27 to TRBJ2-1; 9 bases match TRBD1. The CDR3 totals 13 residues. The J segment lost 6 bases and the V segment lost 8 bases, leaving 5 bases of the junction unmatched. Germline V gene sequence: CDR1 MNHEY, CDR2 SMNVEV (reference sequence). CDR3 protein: CASSGQGFNEQFF. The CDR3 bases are TGTGCCAGCTCCGGACAGGGGTTCAATGAGCAGTTCTTC.